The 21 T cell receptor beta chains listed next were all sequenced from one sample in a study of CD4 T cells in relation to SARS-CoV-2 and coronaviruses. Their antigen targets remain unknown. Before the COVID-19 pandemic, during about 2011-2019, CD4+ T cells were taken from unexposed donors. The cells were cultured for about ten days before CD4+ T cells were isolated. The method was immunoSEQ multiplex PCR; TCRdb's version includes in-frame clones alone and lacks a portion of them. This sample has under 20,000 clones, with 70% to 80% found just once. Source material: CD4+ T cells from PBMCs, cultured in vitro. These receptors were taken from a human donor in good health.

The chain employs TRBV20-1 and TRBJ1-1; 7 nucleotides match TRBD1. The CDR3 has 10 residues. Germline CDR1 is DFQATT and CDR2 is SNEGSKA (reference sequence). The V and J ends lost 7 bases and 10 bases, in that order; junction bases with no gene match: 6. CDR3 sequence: CSVWAGGAFF. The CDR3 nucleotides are TGCAGTGTATGGGCAGGGGGAGCTTTCTTT.

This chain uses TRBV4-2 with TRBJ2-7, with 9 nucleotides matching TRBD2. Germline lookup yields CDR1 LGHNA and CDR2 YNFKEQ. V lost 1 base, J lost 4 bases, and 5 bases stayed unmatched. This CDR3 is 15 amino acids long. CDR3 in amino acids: CASSQVAGVRYEQYF. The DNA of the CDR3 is TGTGCCAGCAGCCAAGTAGCGGGAGTTAGGTACGAGCAGTACTTC.

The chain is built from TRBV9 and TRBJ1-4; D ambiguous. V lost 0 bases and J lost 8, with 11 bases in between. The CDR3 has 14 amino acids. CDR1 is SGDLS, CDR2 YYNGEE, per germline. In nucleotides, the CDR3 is TGTGCCAGCAGCGTAGGTCCCACAGTCGAAAAACTGTTTTTT. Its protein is CASSVGPTVEKLFF.

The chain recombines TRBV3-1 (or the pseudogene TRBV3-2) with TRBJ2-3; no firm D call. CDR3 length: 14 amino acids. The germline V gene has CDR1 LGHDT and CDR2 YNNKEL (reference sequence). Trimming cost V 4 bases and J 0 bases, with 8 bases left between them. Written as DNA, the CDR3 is TGTGCCAGCAGCCCCGGCCCGAGCACAGATACGCAGTATTTT. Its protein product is CASSPGPSTDTQYF.

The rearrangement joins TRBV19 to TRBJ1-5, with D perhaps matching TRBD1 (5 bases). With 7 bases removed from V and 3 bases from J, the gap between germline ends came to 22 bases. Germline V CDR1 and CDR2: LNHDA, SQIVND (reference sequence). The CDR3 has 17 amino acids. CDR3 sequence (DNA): TGTGCCAGTAACGAAGGCGGTAGTTGGGGCCTCAATCAGCCCCAGCATTTT. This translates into CASNEGGSWGLNQPQHF.

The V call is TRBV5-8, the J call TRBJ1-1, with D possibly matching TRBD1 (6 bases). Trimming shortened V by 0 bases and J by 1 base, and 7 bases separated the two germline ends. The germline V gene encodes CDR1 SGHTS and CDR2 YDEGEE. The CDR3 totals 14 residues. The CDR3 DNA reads TGTGCCAGCAGCTTGGGACAGGCGAACACTGAAGCTTTCTTT. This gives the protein CASSLGQANTEAFF.

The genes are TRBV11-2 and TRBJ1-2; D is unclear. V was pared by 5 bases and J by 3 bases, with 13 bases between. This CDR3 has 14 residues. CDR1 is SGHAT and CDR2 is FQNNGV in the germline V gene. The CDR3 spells CASSIGREDYGYTF. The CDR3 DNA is TGTGCCAGCAGCATAGGACGGGAGGACTATGGCTACACCTTC.

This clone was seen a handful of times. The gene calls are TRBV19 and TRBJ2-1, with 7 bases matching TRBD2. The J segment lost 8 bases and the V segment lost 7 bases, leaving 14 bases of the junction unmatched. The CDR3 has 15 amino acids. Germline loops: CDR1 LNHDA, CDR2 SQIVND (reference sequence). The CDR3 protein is CASNIGTNPSDEQFF. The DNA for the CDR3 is TGTGCCAGTAATATTGGGACTAACCCTAGCGATGAGCAGTTCTTC. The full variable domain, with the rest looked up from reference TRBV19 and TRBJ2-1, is DGGITQSPKYLFRKEGQNVTLSCEQNLNHDAMYWYRQDPGQGLRLIYYSQIVNDFQKGDIAEGYSVSREKKESFPLTVTSAQKNPTAFYLCASNIGTNPSDEQFFGPGTRLTVL.

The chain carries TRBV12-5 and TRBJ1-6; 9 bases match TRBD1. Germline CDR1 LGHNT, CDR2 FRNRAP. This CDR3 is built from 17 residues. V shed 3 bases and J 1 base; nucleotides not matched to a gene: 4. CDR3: CASGFTGGESYNSPLHF. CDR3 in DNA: TGTGCTAGTGGTTTTACAGGGGGCGAATCCTATAATTCACCCCTCCACTTT. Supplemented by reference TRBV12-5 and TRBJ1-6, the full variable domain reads DARVTQTPRHKVTEMGQEVTMRCQPILGHNTVFWYRQTMMQGLELLAYFRNRAPLDDSGMPKDRFSAEMPDATLATLKIQPSEPRDSAVYFCASGFTGGESYNSPLHFGNGTRLTVT.

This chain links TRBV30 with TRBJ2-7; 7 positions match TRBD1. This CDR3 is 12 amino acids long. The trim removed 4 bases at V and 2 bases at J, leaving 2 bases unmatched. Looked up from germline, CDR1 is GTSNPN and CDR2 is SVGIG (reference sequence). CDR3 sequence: CAWKGQTYEQYF. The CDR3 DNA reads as TGTGCCTGGAAGGGACAGACCTACGAGCAGTACTTC. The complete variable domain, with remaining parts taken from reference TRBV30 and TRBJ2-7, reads SQTIHQWPATLVQPVGSPLSLECTVEGTSNPNLYWYRQAAGRGLQLLFYSVGIGQISSEVPQNLSASRPQDRQFILSSKKLLLSDSGFYLCAWKGQTYEQYFGPGTRLTVT.

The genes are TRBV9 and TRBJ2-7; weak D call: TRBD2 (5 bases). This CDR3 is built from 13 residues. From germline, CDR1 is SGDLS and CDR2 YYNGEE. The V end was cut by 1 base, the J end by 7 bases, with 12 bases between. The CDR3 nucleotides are TGTGCCAGCAGCGTAATAGGGAGAGGGGAGCAGTACTTC. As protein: CASSVIGRGEQYF.

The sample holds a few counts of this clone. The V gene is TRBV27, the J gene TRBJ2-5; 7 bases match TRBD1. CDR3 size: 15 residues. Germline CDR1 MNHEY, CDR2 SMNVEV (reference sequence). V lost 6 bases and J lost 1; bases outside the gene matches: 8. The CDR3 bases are TGTGCCAGCAGCAAGGGACAGACGTTCCAAGAGACCCAGTACTTC. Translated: CASSKGQTFQETQYF.

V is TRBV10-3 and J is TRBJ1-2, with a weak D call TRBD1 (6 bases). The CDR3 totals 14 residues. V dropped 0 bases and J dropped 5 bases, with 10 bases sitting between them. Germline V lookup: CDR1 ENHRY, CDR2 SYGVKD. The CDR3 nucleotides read TGTGCCATCAGTGAGTCGGGACAACCTTATGGCTACACCTTC. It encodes CAISESGQPYGYTF.

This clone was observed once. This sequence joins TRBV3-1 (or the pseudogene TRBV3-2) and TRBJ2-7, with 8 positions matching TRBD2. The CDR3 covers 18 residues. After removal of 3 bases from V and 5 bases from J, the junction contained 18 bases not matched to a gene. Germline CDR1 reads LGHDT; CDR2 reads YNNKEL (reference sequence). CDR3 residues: CASSHLGARGLGTHEQYF. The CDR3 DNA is TGTGCCAGCAGCCACCTGGGGGCTCGGGGACTAGGGACCCACGAGCAGTACTTC.

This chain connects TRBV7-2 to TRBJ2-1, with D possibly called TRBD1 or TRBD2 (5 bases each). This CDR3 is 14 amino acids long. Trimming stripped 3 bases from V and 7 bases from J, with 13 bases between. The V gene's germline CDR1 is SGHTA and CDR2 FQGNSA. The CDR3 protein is CASSFPGAVNEQFF. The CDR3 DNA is TGTGCCAGCAGCTTCCCCGGGGCGGTTAATGAGCAGTTCTTC. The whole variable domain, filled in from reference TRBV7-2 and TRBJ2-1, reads GAGVSQSPSNKVTEKGKDVELRCDPISGHTALYWYRQSLGQGLEFLIYFQGNSAPDKSGLPSDRFSAERTGGSVSTLTIQRTQQEDSAVYLCASSFPGAVNEQFFGPGTRLTVL.

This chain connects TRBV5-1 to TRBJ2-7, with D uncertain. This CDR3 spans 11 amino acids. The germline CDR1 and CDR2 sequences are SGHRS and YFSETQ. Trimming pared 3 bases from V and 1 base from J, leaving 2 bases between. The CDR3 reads CASSSSYEQYF. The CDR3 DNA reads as TGCGCCAGCAGCTCGTCCTACGAGCAGTACTTC.

CDR3 coding DNA: TGTGCCACCAGTGTAATTGGGGATACGCAGTATTTT. It translates to CATSVIGDTQYF. V gene TRBV24-1 combines with J gene TRBJ2-3; D is unclear. The CDR3 has 12 residues. Trimming pared 5 bases from V and 6 bases from J, leaving 8 bases between. The V gene's germline CDR1 is KGHDR and CDR2 SFDVKD.

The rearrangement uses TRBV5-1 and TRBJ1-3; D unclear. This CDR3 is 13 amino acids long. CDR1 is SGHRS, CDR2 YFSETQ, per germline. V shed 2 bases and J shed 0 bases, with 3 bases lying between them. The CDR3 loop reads CASSLDSGNTIYF. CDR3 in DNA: TGCGCCAGCAGCTTAGACTCTGGAAACACCATATATTTT. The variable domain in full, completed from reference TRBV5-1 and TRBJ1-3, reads KAGVTQTPRYLIKTRGQQVTLSCSPISGHRSVSWYQQTPGQGLQFLFEYFSETQRNKGNFPGRFSGRQFSNSRSEMNVSTLELGDSALYLCASSLDSGNTIYFGEGSWLTVV.

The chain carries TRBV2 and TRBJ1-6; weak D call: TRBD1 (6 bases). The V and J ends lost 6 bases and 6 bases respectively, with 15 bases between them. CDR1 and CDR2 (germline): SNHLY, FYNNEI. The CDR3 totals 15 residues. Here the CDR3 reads CASRMRGGSNSPLHF. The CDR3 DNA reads TGTGCCAGCAGAATGAGGGGGGGTTCTAATTCACCCCTCCACTTT.

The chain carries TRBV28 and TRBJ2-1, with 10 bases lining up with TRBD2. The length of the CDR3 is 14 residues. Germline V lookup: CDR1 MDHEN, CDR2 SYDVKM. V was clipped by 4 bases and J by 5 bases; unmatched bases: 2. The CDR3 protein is CASSWTSGHNEQFF. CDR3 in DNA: TGTGCCAGCAGTTGGACTAGCGGCCACAATGAGCAGTTCTTC.

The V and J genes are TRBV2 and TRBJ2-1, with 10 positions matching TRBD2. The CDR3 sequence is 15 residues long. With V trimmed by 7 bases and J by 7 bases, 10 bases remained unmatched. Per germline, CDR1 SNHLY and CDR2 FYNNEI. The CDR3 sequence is CASMGLAGVWNEQFF. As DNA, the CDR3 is TGTGCCAGCATGGGGCTAGCGGGAGTCTGGAATGAGCAGTTCTTC.